This record looks at one T cell receptor beta chain sequence and its context. Its target is unknown. Researchers amplified the TCR beta CDR3 regions from RNA transcripts. First-round RT-PCR with HTBI primers amplified the TCR CDR3 region. TCRdb independently ran MiXCR on the multiplex PCR reads; one entry per CDR3 protein. The sample contains around 570,000 distinct CDR3 sequences, just under 20% of which appear only once. Germline CDR1 and CDR2: LNHDA and SQIVND (reference sequence). V lost 2 bases, J lost 5 bases, and 16 bases lay in between. The CDR3 runs to 15 residues. These data originate in a study of T cells in Graves' hyperthyroidism and ophthalmopathy. Points from the study as a whole: A model of 13 V-J pairs discriminated ophthalmopathy from stable hyperthyroidism. Clonotypes that were expanded in thyroid above 0.001 mostly appeared in blood too. Model-based prediction identified ophthalmopathy a median 6.5 months prior to its onset.

Using around 10 ml of fresh peripheral blood, PBMCs were prepared. Material: blood. The clonotype was recovered from a man between 40 and 49 years old with Graves' ophthalmopathy. The chain joins TRBV19 to TRBJ2-7; tentative D call: TRBD2 (6 bases). The CDR3 DNA is TGTGCCAGTAGTATAAGCTCGGGAGTAACCCACGAGCAGTACTTC. Its translation: CASSISSGVTHEQYF.